This T cell receptor (beta chain) was captured by sequencing in a study of blood T cell repertoires in COVID-19. Study summary: In each case, the material was cDNA or gDNA derived from T cells, B-cell-depleted T cells, or PBMCs.

Sequencing was performed with immunoSEQ multiplex PCR; in TCRdb, only in-frame clones are kept and a portion is missing. The sample lists 250,000 to 350,000 clones, around 89% seen once, with 3.5% to 4.5% in the top ten. The sequence derives from a woman aged 45-65 years with active or convalescent COVID-19. Sequenced input: peripheral blood.

CDR3 loop: CASSRGYSRDRANEQFF. The CDR3, as DNA: TGCGCCAGCAGCCGGGGGTACTCAAGGGACAGGGCCAATGAGCAGTTCTTC. This chain joins TRBV4-1 and TRBJ2-1; TRBD1 aligns across 9 bases. J gave up 6 bases and V 4 bases, and 13 bases lay outside the gene matches. The CDR3 spans 17 residues. Germline assignment: CDR1 MGHRA and CDR2 YSYEKL.